This record concerns one T cell receptor (beta chain) sequence. What it recognizes is unknown. As the sequencing template, cDNA was produced by extracting RNA and reverse transcribing it. The data were produced by immunoSEQ multiplex PCR, yet TCRdb's version contains in-frame clones alone and is incomplete. The data contain 69,000 or so clones, approximately 60% of them singletons. This record comes from a study of CD8+ T cells in alopecia areata. The V gene lost 6 bases and the J gene lost 2 bases, with 11 bases spanning the gap. Germline V gives CDR1 MNHEY, CDR2 SMNVEV (reference sequence). The CDR3 loop spans 14 amino acids. Study observations and caveats: Higher clonality and more expanded CD8+ clones appeared in lesional than normal scalp.

The sequence came from a human donor with alopecia areata. The sequencing used CD8+ T cells sorted from blood, collected at week 0. The gene calls are TRBV27 and TRBJ2-4; D might be TRBD1 (6 bases). CDR3 DNA sequence: TGTGCCAGCAGATTGACAGGAACCAAAAACATTCAGTACTTC. Translation: CASRLTGTKNIQYF.